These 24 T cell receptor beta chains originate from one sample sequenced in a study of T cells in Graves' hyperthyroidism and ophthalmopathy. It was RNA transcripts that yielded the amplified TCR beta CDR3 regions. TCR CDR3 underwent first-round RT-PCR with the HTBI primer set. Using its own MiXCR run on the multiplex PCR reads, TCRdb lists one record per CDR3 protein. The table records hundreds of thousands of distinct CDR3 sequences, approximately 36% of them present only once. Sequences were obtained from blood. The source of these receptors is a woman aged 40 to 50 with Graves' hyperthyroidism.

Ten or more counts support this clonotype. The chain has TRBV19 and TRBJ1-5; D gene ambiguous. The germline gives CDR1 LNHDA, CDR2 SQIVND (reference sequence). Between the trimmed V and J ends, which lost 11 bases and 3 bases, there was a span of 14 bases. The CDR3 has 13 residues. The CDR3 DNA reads TGTGCCCTCGGAGGACGGTTCAATCAGCCCCAGCATTTT. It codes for CALGGRFNQPQHF.

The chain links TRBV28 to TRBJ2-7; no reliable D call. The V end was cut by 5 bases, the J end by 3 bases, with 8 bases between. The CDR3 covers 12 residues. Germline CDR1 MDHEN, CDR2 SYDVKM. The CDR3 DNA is TGTGCCAGCAGTCCACATGACTACGAGCAGTACTTC. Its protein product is CASSPHDYEQYF.

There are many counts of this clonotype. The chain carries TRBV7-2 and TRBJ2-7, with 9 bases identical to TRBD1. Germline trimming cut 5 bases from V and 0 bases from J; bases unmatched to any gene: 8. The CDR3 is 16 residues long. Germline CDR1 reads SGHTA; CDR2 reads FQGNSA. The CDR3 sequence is CASSERDRASSYEQYF. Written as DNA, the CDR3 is TGTGCCAGCAGCGAACGGGACAGGGCCTCCTCCTACGAGCAGTACTTC.

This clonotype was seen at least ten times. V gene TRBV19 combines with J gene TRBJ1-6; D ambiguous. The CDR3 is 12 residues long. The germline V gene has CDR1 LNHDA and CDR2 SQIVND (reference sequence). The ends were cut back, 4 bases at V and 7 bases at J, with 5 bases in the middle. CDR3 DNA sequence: TGTGCCAGTAGTAGAGTGAATTCACCCCTCCACTTT. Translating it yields CASSRVNSPLHF.

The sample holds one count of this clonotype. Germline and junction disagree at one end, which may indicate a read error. The chain's CDR3 is CASSSVARLGTEAFF. The CDR3 coding sequence is TGTGCCAGCAGCTCGGTAGCCAGGTTGGGGACTGAGGCTTTCTTT. The chain links TRBV5-6 to TRBJ1-1, with D possibly matching TRBD1 (5 bases). The CDR3 length is 15 residues. The germline gives CDR1 SGHDT, CDR2 YYEEEE.

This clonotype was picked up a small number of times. The CDR3 here is CASSLGKDTQYF. The DNA for the CDR3 is TGTGCCAGCAGCTTGGGAAAAGATACGCAGTATTTT. The rearrangement uses TRBV7-6 and TRBJ2-3; D unclear. CDR1 and CDR2 from the germline V gene are SGHVS and FNYEAQ. V shed 3 bases and J shed 5 bases, with 6 bases lying between them. CDR3 size: 12 residues.

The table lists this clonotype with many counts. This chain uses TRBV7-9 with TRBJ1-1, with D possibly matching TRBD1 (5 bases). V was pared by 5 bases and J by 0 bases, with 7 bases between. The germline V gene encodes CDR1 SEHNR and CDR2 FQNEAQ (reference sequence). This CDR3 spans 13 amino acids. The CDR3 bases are TGTGCCAGCAGCCGAGGGGTGAACACTGAAGCTTTCTTT. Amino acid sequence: CASSRGVNTEAFF.

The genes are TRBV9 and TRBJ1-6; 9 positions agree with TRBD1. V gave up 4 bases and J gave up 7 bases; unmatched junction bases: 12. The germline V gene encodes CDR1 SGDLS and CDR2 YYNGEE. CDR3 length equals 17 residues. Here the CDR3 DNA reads TGTGCCAGCAGCAAGGACCCCGGGACAGGGAGAAATTCACCCCTCCACTTT. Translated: CASSKDPGTGRNSPLHF.

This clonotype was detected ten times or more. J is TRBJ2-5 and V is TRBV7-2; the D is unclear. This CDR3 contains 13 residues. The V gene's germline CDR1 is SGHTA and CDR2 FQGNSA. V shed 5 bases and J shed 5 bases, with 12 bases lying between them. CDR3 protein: CASSILGIETQYF. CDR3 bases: TGTGCCAGCAGCATCCTTGGTATCGAGACCCAGTACTTC. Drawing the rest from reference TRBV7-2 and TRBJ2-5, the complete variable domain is GAGVSQSPSNKVTEKGKDVELRCDPISGHTALYWYRQSLGQGLEFLIYFQGNSAPDKSGLPSDRFSAERTGGSVSTLTIQRTQQEDSAVYLCASSILGIETQYFGPGTRLLVL.

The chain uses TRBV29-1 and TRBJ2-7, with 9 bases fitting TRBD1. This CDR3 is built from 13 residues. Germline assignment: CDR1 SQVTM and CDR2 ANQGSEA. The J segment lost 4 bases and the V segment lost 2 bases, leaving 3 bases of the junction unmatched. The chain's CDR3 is CSVERQGEYEQYF. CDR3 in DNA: TGCAGCGTTGAACGACAGGGGGAGTACGAGCAGTACTTC.

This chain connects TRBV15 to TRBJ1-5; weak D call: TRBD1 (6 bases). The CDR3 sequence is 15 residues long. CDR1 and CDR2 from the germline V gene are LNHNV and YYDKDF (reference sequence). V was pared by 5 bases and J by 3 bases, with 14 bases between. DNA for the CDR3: TGTGCCACCAGCTACCGGGGACACAACAATCAGCCCCAGCATTTT. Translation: CATSYRGHNNQPQHF.

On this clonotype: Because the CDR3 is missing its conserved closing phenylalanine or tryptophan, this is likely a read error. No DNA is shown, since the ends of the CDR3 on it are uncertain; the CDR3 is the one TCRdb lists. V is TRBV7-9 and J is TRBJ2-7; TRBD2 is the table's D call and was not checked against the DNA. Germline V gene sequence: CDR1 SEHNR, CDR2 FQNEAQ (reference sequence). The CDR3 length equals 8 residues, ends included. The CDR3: CASSPQAG.

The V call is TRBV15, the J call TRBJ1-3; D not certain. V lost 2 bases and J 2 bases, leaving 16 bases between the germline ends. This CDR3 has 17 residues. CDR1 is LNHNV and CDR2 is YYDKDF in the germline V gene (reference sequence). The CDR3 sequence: CATSRSPGRVTGNTIYF. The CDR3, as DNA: TGTGCCACCAGCAGATCCCCGGGGAGGGTGACTGGAAACACCATATATTTT.

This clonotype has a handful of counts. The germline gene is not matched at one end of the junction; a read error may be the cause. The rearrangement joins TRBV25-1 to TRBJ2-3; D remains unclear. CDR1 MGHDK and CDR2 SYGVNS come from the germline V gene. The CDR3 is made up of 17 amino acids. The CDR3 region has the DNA TGTGCCAGCAGTGTTCCCTCGTTCCCCTTTTCCACAGATACGCACTATTTT. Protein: CASSVPSFPFSTDTHYF. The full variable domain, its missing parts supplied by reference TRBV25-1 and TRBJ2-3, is EADIYQTPRYLVIGTGKKITLECSQTMGHDKMYWYQQDPGMELHLIHYSYGVNSTEKGDLSSESTVSRIRTEHFPLTLESARPSHTSQYLCASSVPSFPFSTDTHYFGPGTRLTVL.

The CDR3 reads CASSQDHTSQETQYF. The CDR3 nucleotides are TGTGCCAGCAGCCAAGATCACACTTCCCAAGAGACCCAGTACTTC. The chain is built from TRBV7-9 and TRBJ2-5, with unresolved D. The CDR3 loop spans 15 amino acids. CDR1 is SEHNR and CDR2 is FQNEAQ in the germline V gene (reference sequence). Between the trimmed V and J ends, which lost 5 bases and 1 base, there was a span of 14 bases.

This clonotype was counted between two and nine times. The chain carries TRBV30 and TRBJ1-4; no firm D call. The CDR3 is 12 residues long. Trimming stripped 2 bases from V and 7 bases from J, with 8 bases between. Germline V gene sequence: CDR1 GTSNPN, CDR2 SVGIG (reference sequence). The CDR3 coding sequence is TGTGCCTGGAGTCCTTACACTGAAAAACTGTTTTTT. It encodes CAWSPYTEKLFF.

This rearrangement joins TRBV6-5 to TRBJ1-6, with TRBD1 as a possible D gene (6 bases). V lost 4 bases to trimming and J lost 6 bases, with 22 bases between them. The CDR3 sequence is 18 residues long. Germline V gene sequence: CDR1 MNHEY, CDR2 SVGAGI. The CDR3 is CASSLGAGMLLGNSPLHF. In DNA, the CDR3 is TGTGCCAGCAGTTTGGGGGCAGGGATGTTATTGGGTAATTCACCCCTCCACTTT.

The CDR3 DNA sequence: TGTGCCAGCAGCCGGGGACAGGGACAAGAGACCCAGTTCTTC. Translating gives CASSRGQGQETQFF. J is TRBJ2-5 and V is TRBV7-8; 9 bases line up with TRBD1. Near its end, the DNA agrees better with TRBJ2-1, so the J call may be wrong. In germline, CDR1 is SGHVS, CDR2 FQNEAQ. The CDR3 has 14 residues.

The CDR3 loop is CSYSAGETQYF. CDR3 bases: TGCAGTTACTCGGCAGGCGAGACCCAGTACTTC. This sequence joins TRBV20-1 and TRBJ2-5; the D is unclear. V shed 8 bases and J shed 5 bases, with 12 bases lying between them. The germline CDR1 and CDR2 sequences are DFQATT and SNEGSKA (reference sequence). This CDR3 has 11 residues.

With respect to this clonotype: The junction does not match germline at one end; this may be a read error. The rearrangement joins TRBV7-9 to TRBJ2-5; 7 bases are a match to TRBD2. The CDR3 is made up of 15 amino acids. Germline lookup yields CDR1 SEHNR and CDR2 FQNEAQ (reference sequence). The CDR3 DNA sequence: TGCGCCAGCAGCCAAGACCCTGGCGGGGAGGGGACCCAGTACTTC. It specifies CASSQDPGGEGTQYF.

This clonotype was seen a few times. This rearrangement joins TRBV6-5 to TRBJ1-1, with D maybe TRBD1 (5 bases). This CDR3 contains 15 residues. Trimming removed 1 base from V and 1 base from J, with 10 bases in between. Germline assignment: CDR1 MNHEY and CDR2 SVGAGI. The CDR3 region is CASSYWRGTNTEAFF. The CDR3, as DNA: TGTGCCAGCAGTTACTGGAGAGGGACGAACACTGAAGCTTTCTTT.

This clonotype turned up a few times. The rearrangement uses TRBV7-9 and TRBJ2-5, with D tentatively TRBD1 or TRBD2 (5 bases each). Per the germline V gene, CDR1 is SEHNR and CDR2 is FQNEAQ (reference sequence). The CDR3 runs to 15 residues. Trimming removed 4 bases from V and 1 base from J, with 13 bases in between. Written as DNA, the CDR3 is TGTGCCAGCAGCTCCCCGGGACCCGGCCAAGAGACCCAGTACTTC. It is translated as CASSSPGPGQETQYF.

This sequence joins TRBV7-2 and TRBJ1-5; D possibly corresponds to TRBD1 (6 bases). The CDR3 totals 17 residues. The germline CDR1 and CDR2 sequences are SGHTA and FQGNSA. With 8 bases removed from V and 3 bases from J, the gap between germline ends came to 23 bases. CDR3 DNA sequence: TGTGCCAGCGGTAACCCCCAGGGGCGGATCACCAATCAGCCCCAGCATTTT. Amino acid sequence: CASGNPQGRITNQPQHF.

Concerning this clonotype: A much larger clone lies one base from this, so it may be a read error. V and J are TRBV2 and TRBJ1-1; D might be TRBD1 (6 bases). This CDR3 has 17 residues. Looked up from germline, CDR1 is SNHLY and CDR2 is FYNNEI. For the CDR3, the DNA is TGTGCCAGCATGATGACAGGACGATCACTCAGGAACATTGAAGCTTTCTTT. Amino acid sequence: CASMMTGRSLRNIEAFF.